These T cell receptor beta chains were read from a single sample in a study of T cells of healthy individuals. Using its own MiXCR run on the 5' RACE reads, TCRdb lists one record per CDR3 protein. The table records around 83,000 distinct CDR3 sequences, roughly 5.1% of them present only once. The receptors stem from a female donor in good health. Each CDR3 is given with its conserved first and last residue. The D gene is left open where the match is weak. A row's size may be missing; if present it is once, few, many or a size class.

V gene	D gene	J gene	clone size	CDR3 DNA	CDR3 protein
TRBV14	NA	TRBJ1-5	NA	TGTGCCAGCAGCCAAGGGAAGACTCAGCCCCAGCATTTT	CASSQGKTQPQHF
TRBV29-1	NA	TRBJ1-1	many	TGCAGCGTTGAAGATCTCCAGCTAGAAGCTTTCTTT	CSVEDLQLEAFF
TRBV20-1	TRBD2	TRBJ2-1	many	TGCAGTGCTAGAGGTGGGACTAGCGGGAGTGGGAGTGAGCAGTTCTTC	CSARGGTSGSGSEQFF
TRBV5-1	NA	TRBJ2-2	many	TGCGCCAGCAGCTATCAGGGTACCGGGGAGCTGTTTTTT	CASSYQGTGELFF
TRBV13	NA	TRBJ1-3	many	TGTGCCAGCAGCTTAGTGGGAGACTCTGGAAACACCATATATTTT	CASSLVGDSGNTIYF
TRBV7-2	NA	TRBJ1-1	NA	TGTGCCAGCAGCCCCCGACAGTCCACTGAAGCTTTCTTT	CASSPRQSTEAFF
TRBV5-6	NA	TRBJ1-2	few	TGTGCCAGCAGCCCAGGATTCTATGGCTACACCTTC	CASSPGFYGYTF
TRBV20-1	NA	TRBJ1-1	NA	TGCAGTGCCAGGTCCCTCACTGAAGCTTTCTTT	CSARSLTEAFF
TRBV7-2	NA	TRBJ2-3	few	TGTGCCAGCAGCTTAGCGTACCGTAGGGCAGGACGCGCAGATACGCAGTATTTT	CASSLAYRRAGRADTQYF
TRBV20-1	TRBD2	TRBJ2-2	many	TGCAGTGCTAGGACTAGCGGGAGTATCGGGGAGCTGTTTTTT	CSARTSGSIGELFF
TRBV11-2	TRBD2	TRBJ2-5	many	TGTGCCAGCAGCTTCCATCGTCGGGCTAGCGGAAAACAAGAGACCCAGTACTTC	CASSFHRRASGKQETQYF
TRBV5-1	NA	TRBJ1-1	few	TGCGCCAGCACCTTCACTTACAACACTGAAGCTTTCTTT	CASTFTYNTEAFF
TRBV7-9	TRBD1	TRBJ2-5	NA	TGTGCCAGCAGACAGGGGGAAGAGATCCAGTACTTC	CASRQGEEIQYF
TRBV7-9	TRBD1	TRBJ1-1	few	TGTGCCAGCAGTCAAAAGCCGGGACAGGGGCCGATCGGTCTGTCTGAAGCTTTCTTT	CASSQKPGQGPIGLSEAFF
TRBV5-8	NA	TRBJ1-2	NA	TGTGCCAGCAGCTTGGAGACAGATAACTATGGCTACACCTTC	CASSLETDNYGYTF
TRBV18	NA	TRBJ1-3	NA	TGTGCCAGCAGCCAGGGGCTCTCTGGAAACACCATATATTTT	CASSQGLSGNTIYF
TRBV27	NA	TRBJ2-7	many	TGTGCCAGCAGAGAGTCAGGACCAGCCTACGAGCAGTACTTC	CASRESGPAYEQYF
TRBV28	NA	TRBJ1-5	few	TGTGCCAGCAGTCCCGAGGGATTCGGTAGCAATCAGCCCCAGCATTTT	CASSPEGFGSNQPQHF
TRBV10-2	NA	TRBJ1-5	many	TGCGCCAGCAGCCGGGAGTCCAATCAGCCCCAGCATTTT	CASSRESNQPQHF
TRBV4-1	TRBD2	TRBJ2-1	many	TGCGCCAGCAGCCAAGTGCCCCCTTTGCGGGAGGTTGGCAATGAGCAGTTCTTC	CASSQVPPLREVGNEQFF
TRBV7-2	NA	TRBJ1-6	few	TGTGCCAGCAGACGAGACGCACAGGGCGGTAATTCACCCCTCCACTTT	CASRRDAQGGNSPLHF
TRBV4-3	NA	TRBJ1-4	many	TGCGCCAGCAGCGCGACAGGCGGGAATGAAAAACTGTTTTTT	CASSATGGNEKLFF
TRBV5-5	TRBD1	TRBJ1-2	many	TGTGCCAGCAGCACGACAGGGCTCTATGGCTACACCTTC	CASSTTGLYGYTF
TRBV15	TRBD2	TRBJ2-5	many	TGTGCCACCAGTCTTGGGACTAGCGGGAGCTTCAACGAAGAGACCCAGTACTTC	CATSLGTSGSFNEETQYF
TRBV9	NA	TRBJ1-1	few	TGTGCCAGCACAAGGGGGGCTTCCCAAATGAACACTGAAGCTTTCTTT	CASTRGASQMNTEAFF
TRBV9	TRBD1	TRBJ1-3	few	TGTGCCAGCAGCGCGAGGGGGCAGCCCAACGGAAACACCATATATTTT	CASSARGQPNGNTIYF
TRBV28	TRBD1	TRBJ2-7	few	TGTGCCAGCAAGGGACAGGGGGCTTGGGAGCAGTACTTC	CASKGQGAWEQYF
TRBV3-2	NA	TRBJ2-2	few	TGTGCCAGCAGTCCAAGAGGGAGCGGGAGCGACACCGGGGAGCTGTTTTTT	CASSPRGSGSDTGELFF
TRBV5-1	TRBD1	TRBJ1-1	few	TGCGCCAGCAGCTCCCAGGGGGGAACTGAAGCTTTCTTT	CASSSQGGTEAFF
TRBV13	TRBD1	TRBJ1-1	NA	TGTGCCAGCAGCTTGGCCCCGGACAGGGCCACTGAAGCTTTCTTT	CASSLAPDRATEAFF
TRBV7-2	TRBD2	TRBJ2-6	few	TGTGCCAGCAGCCTTACTAGCGGGCGCTCTGGGGCCAACGTCCTGACTTTC	CASSLTSGRSGANVLTF
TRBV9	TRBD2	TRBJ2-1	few	TGTGCCAGCAGCGTTCTAGCGGAATCCTACAATGAGCAGTTCTTC	CASSVLAESYNEQFF
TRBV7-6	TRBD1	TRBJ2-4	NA	TGTGCCAGCAGCTTAGAGTGGGACAGGGGGATGGGGGAAAACATTCAGTACTTC	CASSLEWDRGMGENIQYF
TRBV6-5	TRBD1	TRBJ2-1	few	TGTGCCAGCAGTTATGTTGGGACAGCCAACAATGAGCAGTTCTTC	CASSYVGTANNEQFF
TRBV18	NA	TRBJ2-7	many	TGTGCCAGCTCACCACGGGGAAAGTCCCTAAACTACGAGCAGTACTTC	CASSPRGKSLNYEQYF
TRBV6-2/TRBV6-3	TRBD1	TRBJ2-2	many	TGTGCCAGCAGTTACCCGGGACAGTCACACACCGGGGAGCTGTTTTTT	CASSYPGQSHTGELFF
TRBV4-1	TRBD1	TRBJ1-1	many	TGCGCCAGCAGCCAAGAGCCCCCCACAGGGGGAGTTTTAAGGGCTTTCTTT	CASSQEPPTGGVLRAFF
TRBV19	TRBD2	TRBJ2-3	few	TGTGCCAGTAGTATCGCGGGAGGGCCAGATACGCAGTATTTT	CASSIAGGPDTQYF
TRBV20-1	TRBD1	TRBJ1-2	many	TGCAGTGCTAGTGATTTTCGGACAGGGCATGGCTACACCTTC	CSASDFRTGHGYTF
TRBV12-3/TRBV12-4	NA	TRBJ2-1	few	TGTGCCAGCAAGGTGGGTAGCGGGACAGTGAATGAGCAGTTCTTC	CASKVGSGTVNEQFF
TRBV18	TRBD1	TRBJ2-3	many	TGTGCCAGCTCACCGGGACAGGGCGCAGATACGCAGTATTTT	CASSPGQGADTQYF
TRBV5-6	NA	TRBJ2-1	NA	TGTGCCAGCAGCACCCCACCATCTTACTACAATGAGCAGTTCTTC	CASSTPPSYYNEQFF
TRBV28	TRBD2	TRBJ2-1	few	TGTGCCAGCTATTCTCGGGGAGCGGGAAAAAATGAGCAGTTCTTC	CASYSRGAGKNEQFF
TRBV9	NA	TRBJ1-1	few	TGTGCCAGCAACCGAGGGGGGTCGGAAGCTTTCTTT	CASNRGGSEAFF
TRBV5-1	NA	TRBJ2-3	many	TGCGCCAGCAGCTCCATGGCGGACACAGATACGCAGTATTTT	CASSSMADTDTQYF